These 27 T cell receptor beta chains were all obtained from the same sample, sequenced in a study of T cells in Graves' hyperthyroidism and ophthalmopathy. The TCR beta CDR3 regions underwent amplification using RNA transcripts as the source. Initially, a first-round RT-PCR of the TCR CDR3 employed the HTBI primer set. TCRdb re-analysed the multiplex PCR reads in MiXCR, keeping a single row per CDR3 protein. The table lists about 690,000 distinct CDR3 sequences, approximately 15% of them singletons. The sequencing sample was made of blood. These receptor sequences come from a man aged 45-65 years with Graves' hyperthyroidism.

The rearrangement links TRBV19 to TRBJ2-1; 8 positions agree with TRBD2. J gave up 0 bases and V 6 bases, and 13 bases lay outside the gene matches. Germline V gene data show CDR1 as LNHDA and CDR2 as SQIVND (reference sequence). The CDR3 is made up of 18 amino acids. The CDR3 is CASRASGSPSSSYNEQFF. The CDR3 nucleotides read TGTGCCAGTAGGGCTAGCGGGTCTCCATCGAGCTCCTACAATGAGCAGTTCTTC.

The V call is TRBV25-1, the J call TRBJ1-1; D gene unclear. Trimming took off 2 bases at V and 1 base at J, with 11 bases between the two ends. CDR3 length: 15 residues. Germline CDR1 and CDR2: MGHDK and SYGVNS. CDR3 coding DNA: TGTGCCAGCAGTGAAAGTAGGCAGGCGAACACTGAAGCTTTCTTT. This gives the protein CASSESRQANTEAFF.

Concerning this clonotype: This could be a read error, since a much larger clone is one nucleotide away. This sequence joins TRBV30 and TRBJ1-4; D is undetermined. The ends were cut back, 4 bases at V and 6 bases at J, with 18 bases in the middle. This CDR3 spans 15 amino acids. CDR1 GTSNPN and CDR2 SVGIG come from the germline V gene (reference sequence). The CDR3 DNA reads TGTGCCTGGACTGTTGGTGGGCAGACTTATGAAAAACTGTTTTTT. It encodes CAWTVGGQTYEKLFF.

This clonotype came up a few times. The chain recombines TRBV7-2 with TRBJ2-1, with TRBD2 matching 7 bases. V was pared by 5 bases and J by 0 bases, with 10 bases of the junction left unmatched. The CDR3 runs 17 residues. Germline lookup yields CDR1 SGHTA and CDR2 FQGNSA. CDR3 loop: CASSPRGRAYSYNEQFF. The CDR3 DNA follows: TGTGCCAGCAGCCCCCGGGGGAGGGCATACTCCTACAATGAGCAGTTCTTC.

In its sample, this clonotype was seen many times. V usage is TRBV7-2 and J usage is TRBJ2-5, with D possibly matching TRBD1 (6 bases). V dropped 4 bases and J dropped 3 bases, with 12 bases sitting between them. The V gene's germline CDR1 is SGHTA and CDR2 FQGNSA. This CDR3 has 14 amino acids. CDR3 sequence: CASSSQTGEETQYF. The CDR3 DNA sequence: TGTGCCAGCAGCTCCCAGACAGGTGAAGAGACCCAGTACTTC.

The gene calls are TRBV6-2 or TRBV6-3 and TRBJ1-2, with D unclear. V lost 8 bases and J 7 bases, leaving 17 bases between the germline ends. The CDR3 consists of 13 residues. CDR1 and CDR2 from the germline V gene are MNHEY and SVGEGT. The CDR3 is CASLSEPRSGYTF. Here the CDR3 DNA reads TGTGCCAGCCTCTCCGAGCCTCGAAGTGGCTACACCTTC.

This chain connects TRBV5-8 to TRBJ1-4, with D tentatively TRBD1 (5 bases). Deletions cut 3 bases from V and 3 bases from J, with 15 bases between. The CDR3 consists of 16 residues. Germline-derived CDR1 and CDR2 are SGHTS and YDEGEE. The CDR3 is CASSWDPGSANEKLFF. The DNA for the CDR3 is TGTGCCAGCAGCTGGGACCCAGGGTCTGCTAATGAAAAACTGTTTTTT.

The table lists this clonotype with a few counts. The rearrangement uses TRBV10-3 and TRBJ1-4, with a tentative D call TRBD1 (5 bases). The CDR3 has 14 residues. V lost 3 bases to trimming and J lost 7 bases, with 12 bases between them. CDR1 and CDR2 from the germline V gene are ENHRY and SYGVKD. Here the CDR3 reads CAISEGGGSEKLFF. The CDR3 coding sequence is TGTGCCATCAGTGAAGGTGGGGGAAGTGAAAAACTGTTTTTT.

DNA of the CDR3: TGTGCCAGCAGTATTACTAGCGGCCCGCACTACGAGCAGTACTTC. It is translated as CASSITSGPHYEQYF. This chain connects TRBV6-1 to TRBJ2-7, with 8 bases that match TRBD2. After removal of 5 bases from V and 3 bases from J, the junction contained 9 bases not matched to a gene. From germline, CDR1 is MNHNS and CDR2 SASEGT. The CDR3 spans 15 residues.

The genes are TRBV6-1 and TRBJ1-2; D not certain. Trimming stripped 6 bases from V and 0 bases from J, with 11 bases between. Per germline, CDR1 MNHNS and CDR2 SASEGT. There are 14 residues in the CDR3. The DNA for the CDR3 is TGTGCCAGCAGCCCGGTGGCAACTAACTATGGCTACACCTTC. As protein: CASSPVATNYGYTF.

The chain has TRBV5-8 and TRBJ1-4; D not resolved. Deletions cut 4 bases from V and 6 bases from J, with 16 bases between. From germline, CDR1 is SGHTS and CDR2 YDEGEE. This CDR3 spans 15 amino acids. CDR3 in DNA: TGTGCCAGCAGCCTAATGAGGGCGGGGTATGAAAAACTGTTTTTT. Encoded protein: CASSLMRAGYEKLFF.

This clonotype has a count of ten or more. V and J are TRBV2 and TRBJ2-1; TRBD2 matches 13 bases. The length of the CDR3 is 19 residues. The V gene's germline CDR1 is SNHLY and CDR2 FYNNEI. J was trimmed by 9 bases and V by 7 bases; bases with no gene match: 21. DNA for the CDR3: TGTGCCAGCACACATCCTCATTGGACTAGCGGGAGAGGCGGGGGTGAGCAGTTCTTC. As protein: CASTHPHWTSGRGGGEQFF.

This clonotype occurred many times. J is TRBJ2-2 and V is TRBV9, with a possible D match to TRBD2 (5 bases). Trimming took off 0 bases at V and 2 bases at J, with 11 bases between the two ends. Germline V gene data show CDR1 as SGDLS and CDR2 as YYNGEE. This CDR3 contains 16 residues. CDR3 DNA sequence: TGTGCCAGCAGCGTAGGGTCTAGCCTAAACACCGGGGAGCTGTTTTTT. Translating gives CASSVGSSLNTGELFF.

In DNA, the CDR3 is TGTGCCAGCAGGGGACAGGCCGACGCCGGGGAGCTGTTTTTT. Residues: CASRGQADAGELFF. The chain joins TRBV2 to TRBJ2-2, with 8 nucleotides matching TRBD1. This CDR3 has 14 amino acids. In germline, CDR1 is SNHLY, CDR2 FYNNEI. The V segment lost 6 bases and the J segment 6 bases; nucleotides outside the gene matches: 6.

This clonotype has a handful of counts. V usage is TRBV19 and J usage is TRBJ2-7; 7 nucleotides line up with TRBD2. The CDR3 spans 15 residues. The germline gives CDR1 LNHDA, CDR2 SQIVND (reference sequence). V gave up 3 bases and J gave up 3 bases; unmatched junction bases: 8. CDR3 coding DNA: TGTGCCAGTAGTATTGGGAGGGGCCTAAACTACGAGCAGTACTTC. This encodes CASSIGRGLNYEQYF.

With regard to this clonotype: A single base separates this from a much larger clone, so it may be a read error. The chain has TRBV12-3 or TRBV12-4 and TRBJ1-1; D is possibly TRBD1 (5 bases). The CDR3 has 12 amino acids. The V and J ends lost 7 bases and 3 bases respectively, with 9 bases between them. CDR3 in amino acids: CASNPGYTEAFF. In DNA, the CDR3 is TGTGCCAGCAACCCAGGGTACACTGAAGCTTTCTTT.

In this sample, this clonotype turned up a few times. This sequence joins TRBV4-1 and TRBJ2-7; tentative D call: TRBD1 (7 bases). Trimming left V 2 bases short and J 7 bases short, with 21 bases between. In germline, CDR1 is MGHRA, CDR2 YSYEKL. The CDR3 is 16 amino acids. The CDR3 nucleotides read TGCGCCAGCAGCCAATTGGCCGGGACAGCGGGCGGTGAGCAGTACTTC. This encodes CASSQLAGTAGGEQYF.

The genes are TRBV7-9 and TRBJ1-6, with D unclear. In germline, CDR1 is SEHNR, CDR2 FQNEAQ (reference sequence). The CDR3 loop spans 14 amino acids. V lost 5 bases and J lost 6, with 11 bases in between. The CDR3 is CASSPGNSNSPLHF. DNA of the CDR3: TGTGCCAGCAGCCCCGGAAACTCTAATTCACCCCTCCACTTT.

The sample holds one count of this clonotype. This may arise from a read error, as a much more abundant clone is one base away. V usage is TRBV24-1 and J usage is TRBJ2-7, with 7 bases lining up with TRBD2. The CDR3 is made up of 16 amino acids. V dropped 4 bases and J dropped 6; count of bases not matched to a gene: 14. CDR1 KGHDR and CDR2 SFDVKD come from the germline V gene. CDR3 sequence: CATSDFTGTGGFEQYF. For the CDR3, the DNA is TGTGCCACCAGTGACTTTACCGGGACGGGAGGCTTCGAGCAGTACTTC.

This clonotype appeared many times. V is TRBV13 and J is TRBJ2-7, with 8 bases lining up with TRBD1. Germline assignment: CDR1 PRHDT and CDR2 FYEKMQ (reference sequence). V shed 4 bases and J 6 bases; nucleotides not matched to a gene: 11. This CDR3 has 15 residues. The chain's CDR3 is CASSSDRVGSSEQYF. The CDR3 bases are TGTGCCAGCAGCTCGGACAGGGTAGGGAGTTCCGAGCAGTACTTC.

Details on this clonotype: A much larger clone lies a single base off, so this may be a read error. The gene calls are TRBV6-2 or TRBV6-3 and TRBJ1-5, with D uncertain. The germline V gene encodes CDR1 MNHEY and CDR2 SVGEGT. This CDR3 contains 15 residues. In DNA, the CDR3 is TGTGCCAGCAGCAAAATGGACGGGCTCCATCAGCCCCTGCATTTT. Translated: CASSKMDGLHQPLHF.

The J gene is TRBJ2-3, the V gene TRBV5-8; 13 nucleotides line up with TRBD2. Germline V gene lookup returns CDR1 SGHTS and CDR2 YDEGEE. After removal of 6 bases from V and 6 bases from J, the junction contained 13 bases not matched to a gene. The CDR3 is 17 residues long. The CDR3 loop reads CASITPLLAGGPDTQYF. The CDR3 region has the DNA TGTGCCAGCATCACACCTCTACTAGCGGGAGGGCCCGATACGCAGTATTTT.

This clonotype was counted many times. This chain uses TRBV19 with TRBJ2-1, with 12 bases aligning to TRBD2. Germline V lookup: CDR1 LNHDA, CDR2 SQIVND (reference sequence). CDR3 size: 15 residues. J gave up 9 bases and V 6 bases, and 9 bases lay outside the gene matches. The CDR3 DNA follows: TGTGCCAGTAGCACACTAGCGGGAGGTAAAAGTGAGCAGTTCTTC. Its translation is CASSTLAGGKSEQFF.

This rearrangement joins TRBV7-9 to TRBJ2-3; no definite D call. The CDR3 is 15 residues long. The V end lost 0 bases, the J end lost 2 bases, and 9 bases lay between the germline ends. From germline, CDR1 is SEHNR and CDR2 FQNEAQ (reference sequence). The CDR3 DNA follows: TGTGCCAGCAGCTTAGCTAGTTGGGTCACAGATACGCAGTATTTT. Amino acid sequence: CASSLASWVTDTQYF.

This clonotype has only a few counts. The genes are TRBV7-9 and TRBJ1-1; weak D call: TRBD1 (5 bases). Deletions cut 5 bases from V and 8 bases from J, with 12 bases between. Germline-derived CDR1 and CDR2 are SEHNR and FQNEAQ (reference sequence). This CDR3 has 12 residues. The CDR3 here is CASSKGTPEAFF. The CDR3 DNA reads TGTGCCAGCAGCAAAGGGACGCCCGAAGCTTTCTTT.

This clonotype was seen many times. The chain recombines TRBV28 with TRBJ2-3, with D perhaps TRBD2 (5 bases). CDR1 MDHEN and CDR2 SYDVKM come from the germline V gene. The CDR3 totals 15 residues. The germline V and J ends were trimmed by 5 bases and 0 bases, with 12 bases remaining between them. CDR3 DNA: TGTGCCAGCAGTCCTCTGAGGGATAGCACAGATACGCAGTATTTT. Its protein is CASSPLRDSTDTQYF.

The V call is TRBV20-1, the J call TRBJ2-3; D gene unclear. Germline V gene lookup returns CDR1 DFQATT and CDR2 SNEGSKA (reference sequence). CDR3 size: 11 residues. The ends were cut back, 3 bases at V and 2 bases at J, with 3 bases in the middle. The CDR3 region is CSASFTDTQYF. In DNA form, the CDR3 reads TGCAGTGCTAGCTTCACAGATACGCAGTATTTT.